This entry lists 26 T cell receptor beta chains sequenced from one sample in a study of cytomegalovirus exposure and HLA in healthy donors. Vbeta (60) and Jbeta (13) primers were used in the PCR. This table comes from immunoSEQ multiplex PCR, and its TCRdb copy is limited to in-frame clones, with some not included. Of some 86,000 clones listed, roughly 77% were seen once; the top ten hold about 15%. Sequenced sample: PBMCs. These receptor sequences come from a woman aged 40-49 years in good health and CMV-seropositive.

J is TRBJ1-1 and V is TRBV30; TRBD1 is a possible D gene (6 bases). V lost 1 base to trimming and J lost 0 bases, with 12 bases between them. From germline, CDR1 is GTSNPN and CDR2 SVGIG (reference sequence). This CDR3 spans 15 amino acids. This CDR3 reads CAWSALQGVNTEAFF. CDR3 DNA sequence: TGTGCCTGGAGTGCCCTACAGGGAGTGAACACTGAAGCTTTCTTT.

The gene calls are TRBV29-1 and TRBJ1-2; 7 positions agree with TRBD1. CDR3 size: 13 residues. Germline loops: CDR1 SQVTM, CDR2 ANQGSEA. V lost 4 bases to trimming and J lost 5 bases; unmatched junction nucleotides: 7. The CDR3 sequence is CSVAPGGSYGYTF. CDR3 nucleotide sequence: TGCAGCGTTGCTCCAGGGGGGTCTTATGGCTACACCTTC.

J is TRBJ2-3 and V is TRBV11-2, with TRBD2 as a possible D gene (6 bases). The CDR3 is made up of 15 amino acids. CDR1 SGHAT and CDR2 FQNNGV come from the germline V gene. Between the trimmed V and J ends, which lost 7 bases and 3 bases, there was a span of 17 bases. The CDR3 here is CASTLRDSRTDTQYF. CDR3 DNA: TGTGCCAGCACCCTAAGGGACTCACGAACAGATACGCAGTATTTT.

As for this clone: A junction end diverges from the germline sequence, so it may reflect a read error. The chain uses TRBV6-1 and TRBJ2-5; TRBD2 might be the D (5 bases). The CDR3 is 16 residues long. The V gene's germline CDR1 is MNHNS and CDR2 SASEGT. The CDR3 nucleotides are TGTGCCAGCAGTCAAGCTAGGTCGGAGGTACGAGAGACCCAGTACTTC. Its translation is CASSQARSEVRETQYF.

The chain has TRBV6-6 and TRBJ2-1; TRBD2 matches 8 bases. Per germline, CDR1 MNHNY and CDR2 SVGAGI (reference sequence). With 2 bases clipped from V and 7 bases from J, the junction kept 10 bases outside the gene matches. CDR3 length equals 16 residues. The CDR3 spells CASSYEGGRSGNEQFF. DNA for the CDR3: TGTGCCAGCAGTTACGAGGGCGGGAGGTCTGGGAATGAGCAGTTCTTC.

The chain has TRBV7-8 and TRBJ2-5, with D possibly being TRBD2 (6 bases). This CDR3 contains 16 residues. Trimming left V 5 bases short and J 1 base short, with 17 bases between. Germline V CDR1 and CDR2: SGHVS, FQNEAQ. CDR3 in DNA: TGTGCCAGCAGCCCAGGGACTTCCCTGGCCCAAGAGACCCAGTACTTC. Encoded protein: CASSPGTSLAQETQYF.

The chain has TRBV9 and TRBJ2-7, with no clear D. CDR1 and CDR2 from the germline V gene are SGDLS and YYNGEE. The CDR3 is 15 amino acids. The germline V and J ends were trimmed by 2 bases and 1 base, with 13 bases remaining between them. The chain's CDR3 is CASSVDGSGSYEQYF. CDR3 nucleotide sequence: TGTGCCAGCAGCGTCGACGGGTCCGGATCCTACGAGCAGTACTTC. Drawing the rest from reference TRBV9 and TRBJ2-7, the complete variable domain is DSGVTQTPKHLITATGQRVTLRCSPRSGDLSVYWYQQSLDQGLQFLIQYYNGEERAKGNILERFSAQQFPDLHSELNLSSLELGDSALYFCASSVDGSGSYEQYFGPGTRLTVT.

CDR3: CASSIDLIDRGSNQPQHF. The CDR3 DNA reads TGTGCCAGTAGTATAGATCTCATTGACAGGGGAAGCAATCAGCCCCAGCATTTT. The chain links TRBV19 to TRBJ1-5, with 8 bases that match TRBD1. Trimming cost V 0 bases and J 1 base; bases outside gene matches: 8. CDR3 length: 18 amino acids. Germline assignment: CDR1 LNHDA and CDR2 SQIVND (reference sequence).

This clone occurred a few times. The chain employs TRBV9 and TRBJ1-4, with TRBD1 as a possible D gene (5 bases). The V and J ends lost 0 bases and 0 bases respectively, with 12 bases between them. CDR1 and CDR2 (germline): SGDLS, YYNGEE. There are 17 residues in the CDR3. The CDR3 DNA follows: TGTGCCAGCAGCGTAGCTCCGGGAGGGGCAACTAATGAAAAACTGTTTTTT. Encoded protein: CASSVAPGGATNEKLFF.

The chain employs TRBV20-1 and TRBJ1-4; D is unclear. Trimming left V 0 bases short and J 7 bases short, with 3 bases between. The CDR3 has 11 residues. Germline V gene lookup returns CDR1 DFQATT and CDR2 SNEGSKA (reference sequence). Here the CDR3 reads CSARDREKLFF. CDR3 DNA: TGCAGTGCTAGAGATCGTGAAAAACTGTTTTTT.

The V gene is TRBV9, the J gene TRBJ2-3, with D tentatively TRBD2 (6 bases). Germline V gives CDR1 SGDLS, CDR2 YYNGEE. This CDR3 region has 15 residues. Trimming took off 3 bases at V and 11 bases at J, with 22 bases between the two ends. The CDR3 loop reads CASSEGGLQYGRQYF. CDR3 bases: TGTGCCAGCAGCGAGGGCGGACTACAGTATGGGAGGCAGTATTTT.

This chain joins TRBV5-8 and TRBJ2-7; weak D call: TRBD2 (5 bases). Germline-derived CDR1 and CDR2 are SGHTS and YDEGEE. V shed 4 bases and J shed 4 bases, with 9 bases lying between them. This CDR3 has 12 residues. The CDR3, as DNA: TGTGCCAGCAGCCGGAGGCGGTACGAGCAGTACTTC. It translates to CASSRRRYEQYF.

This clone was seen a few times. The rearrangement links TRBV29-1 to TRBJ2-6, with 7 bases identical to TRBD1. The CDR3 covers 14 residues. Trimming took 7 bases from V and 1 from J; bases not matched to a gene: 4. Germline assignment: CDR1 SQVTM and CDR2 ANQGSEA. Here the CDR3 reads CSGLTGSGANVLTF. The CDR3 nucleotides read TGCAGCGGGTTGACAGGGTCTGGGGCCAACGTCCTGACTTTC. The full variable domain, completed using reference TRBV29-1 and TRBJ2-6, is SAVISQKPSRDICQRGTSLTIQCQVDSQVTMMFWYRQQPGQSLTLIATANQGSEATYESGFVIDKFPISRPNLTFSTLTVSNMSPEDSSIYLCSGLTGSGANVLTFGAGSRLTVL.

The chain is built from TRBV5-1 and TRBJ2-6; D unresolved. The length of the CDR3 is 17 residues. The ends were cut back, 2 bases at V and 0 bases at J, with 12 bases in the middle. Germline loops: CDR1 SGHRS, CDR2 YFSETQ. CDR3 sequence (DNA): TGCGCCAGCAGCTTAAGCGACTTCCGCTCTGGGGCCAACGTCCTGACTTTC. As protein: CASSLSDFRSGANVLTF.

The J gene is TRBJ1-1, the V gene TRBV5-1; 8 bases agree with TRBD1. CDR3 length: 15 residues. With 0 bases clipped from V and 3 bases from J, the junction kept 4 bases outside the gene matches. Germline V gene sequence: CDR1 SGHRS, CDR2 YFSETQ. Written as DNA, the CDR3 is TGCGCCAGCAGCTTGGGACAGGGGTGGGACACTGAAGCTTTCTTT. This translates into CASSLGQGWDTEAFF.

The chain joins TRBV5-4 to TRBJ1-4, with 7 positions matching TRBD1. CDR3 length: 13 amino acids. CDR1 SGHNT and CDR2 YYREEE come from the germline V gene (reference sequence). Trimming took 2 bases from V and 8 from J; bases not matched to a gene: 3. CDR3 DNA: TGTGCCAGCAGCTTCGACAGGGAAGAAAAACTGTTTTTT. This gives the protein CASSFDREEKLFF. The variable domain in full, with the rest retrieved from reference TRBV5-4 and TRBJ1-4, is ETGVTQSPTHLIKTRGQQVTLRCSSQSGHNTVSWYQQALGQGPQFIFQYYREEENGRGNFPPRFSGLQFPNYSSELNVNALELDDSALYLCASSFDREEKLFFGSGTQLSVL.

The chain carries TRBV7-2 and TRBJ1-1, with 8 bases lining up with TRBD1. Trimming at V came to 5 bases and at J to 0 bases, leaving 11 bases not matched to a gene. The CDR3 has 17 residues. The germline gives CDR1 SGHTA, CDR2 FQGNSA. CDR3 in amino acids: CASSLGQGRVLNTEAFF. DNA of the CDR3: TGTGCCAGCAGCCTCGGACAGGGAAGGGTATTGAACACTGAAGCTTTCTTT.

This chain links TRBV7-2 with TRBJ2-1, with 12 bases aligning to TRBD2. CDR3 length: 15 amino acids. The germline gives CDR1 SGHTA, CDR2 FQGNSA. V shed 5 bases and J 7 bases; nucleotides not matched to a gene: 6. CDR3 amino acids: CASSAGLAGNNEQFF. CDR3 DNA sequence: TGTGCCAGCAGCGCCGGACTAGCGGGAAATAATGAGCAGTTCTTC.

V is TRBV27 and J is TRBJ2-7; TRBD1 aligns across 8 bases. CDR1 is MNHEY, CDR2 SMNVEV, per germline (reference sequence). The CDR3 sequence is 12 residues long. Trimming cost V 5 bases and J 6 bases; bases outside gene matches: 3. DNA of the CDR3: TGTGCCAGCAGTCCGACAGGGGTCGAGCAGTACTTC. Its translation is CASSPTGVEQYF.

CDR3 DNA sequence: TGCGCCAGCAGCTTTCAGGGGGTGAACTATGGCTACACCTTC. Its protein product is CASSFQGVNYGYTF. The chain carries TRBV5-1 and TRBJ1-2, with 7 bases fitting TRBD1. CDR1 is SGHRS, CDR2 YFSETQ, per germline. This CDR3 comprises 14 residues. V trimming: 2 bases; J trimming: 2 bases; junction bases outside the gene matches: 3. The whole variable domain, filled in from reference TRBV5-1 and TRBJ1-2, reads KAGVTQTPRYLIKTRGQQVTLSCSPISGHRSVSWYQQTPGQGLQFLFEYFSETQRNKGNFPGRFSGRQFSNSRSEMNVSTLELGDSALYLCASSFQGVNYGYTFGSGTRLTVV.

This chain connects TRBV27 to TRBJ2-6, with D uncertain. The CDR3 has 16 residues. V was clipped by 2 bases and J by 0 bases, with 8 bases between them. Germline CDR1 is MNHEY and CDR2 is SMNVEV (reference sequence). The CDR3 DNA sequence: TGTGCCAGCAGTTTAGAGGTATCCTCTGGGGCCAACGTCCTGACTTTC. Protein: CASSLEVSSGANVLTF. Full variable domain (missing parts from reference TRBV27 and TRBJ2-6): EAQVTQNPRYLITVTGKKLTVTCSQNMNHEYMSWYRQDPGLGLRQIYYSMNVEVTDKGDVPEGYKVSRKEKRNFPLILESPSPNQTSLYFCASSLEVSSGANVLTFGAGSRLTVL.

This clone was seen more than once but under ten times. The chain uses TRBV4-3 and TRBJ2-1; 11 nucleotides agree with TRBD2. Trimming took 3 bases from V and 4 from J; bases not matched to a gene: 5. CDR1 and CDR2 from the germline V gene are LGHNA and YSLEER. The length of the CDR3 is 16 residues. The CDR3 protein is CASSQLAGGGYNEQFF. The CDR3 bases are TGCGCCAGCAGCCAGTTAGCGGGAGGGGGGTACAATGAGCAGTTCTTC.

V and J are TRBV2 and TRBJ2-5, with 7 positions matching TRBD2. With 6 bases clipped from V and 5 bases from J, the junction kept 6 bases outside the gene matches. The V gene's germline CDR1 is SNHLY and CDR2 FYNNEI. The CDR3 extends over 13 amino acids. The CDR3 DNA follows: TGTGCCAGCAGCACGAGGGGAGGGGAGACCCAGTACTTC. It translates to CASSTRGGETQYF.

This clone was counted between two and nine times. The chain employs TRBV5-8 and TRBJ1-1, with 8 bases identical to TRBD1. Per the germline V gene, CDR1 is SGHTS and CDR2 is YDEGEE. This CDR3 comprises 12 residues. Trimming cost V 5 bases and J 11 bases; bases outside gene matches: 8. Written as DNA, the CDR3 is TGTGCCAGCAGGATTTGGACAGGGTTGGCTTTCTTT. Encoded protein: CASRIWTGLAFF.

The chain couples TRBV27 to TRBJ1-2; 7 bases are a match to TRBD1. CDR3 size: 12 residues. Germline trimming cut 6 bases from V and 6 bases from J; bases unmatched to any gene: 4. The germline CDR1 and CDR2 sequences are MNHEY and SMNVEV (reference sequence). In DNA form, the CDR3 reads TGTGCCAGCAGCGGACAGGCTGATGGCTACACCTTC. It specifies CASSGQADGYTF.

V and J are TRBV27 and TRBJ1-1; TRBD1 aligns across 9 bases. CDR1 MNHEY and CDR2 SMNVEV come from the germline V gene (reference sequence). The CDR3 contains 15 residues. The V segment lost 6 bases and the J segment 4 bases; nucleotides outside the gene matches: 9. The CDR3 bases are TGTGCCAGCAGGCCCTACAGGGGGCTCGGCACTGAAGCTTTCTTT. It is translated as CASRPYRGLGTEAFF.